The next 4 T cell receptor beta chains were all read from a single sample in a study of blood T cell repertoires in COVID-19. Sequenced by immunoSEQ multiplex PCR; TCRdb stores in-frame clones only, minus some. The data hold 100,000 to 120,000 clones, with around 83% observed a single time. Specimen: peripheral blood. Receptors originate from a woman of 80 years or more with acute or convalescent COVID-19.

The genes are TRBV29-1 and TRBJ2-3, with 10 bases identical to TRBD2. Unmatched junction bases numbered 10, after V lost 4 bases and J lost 0 bases. This CDR3 is 17 amino acids long. Germline assignment: CDR1 SQVTM and CDR2 ANQGSEA. In DNA form, the CDR3 reads TGCAGCGTTGGGGGGGTTAGCGGGAGGACTAGCACAGATACGCAGTATTTT. Translation gives CSVGGVSGRTSTDTQYF.

This chain uses TRBV3-1 (or the pseudogene TRBV3-2) with TRBJ2-7; 7 nucleotides agree with TRBD1. CDR3 length: 13 residues. J gave up 2 bases and V 4 bases, and 2 bases lay outside the gene matches. Germline CDR1 LGHDT, CDR2 YNNKEL (reference sequence). For the CDR3, the DNA is TGTGCCAGCAGCCCAACAGGGGCCTACGAGCAGTACTTC. This encodes CASSPTGAYEQYF.

The chain is built from TRBV11-3 and TRBJ1-3; no firm D call. The CDR3 has 16 residues. Trimming removed 5 bases at V and 2 bases at J, with 16 bases between. Germline CDR1 and CDR2: SGHNT and YENEEA. CDR3 loop: CASSPPRPSAGNTIYF. As DNA, the CDR3 is TGTGCCAGCAGCCCCCCCAGGCCTTCGGCTGGAAACACCATATATTTT.

V gene TRBV5-1 combines with J gene TRBJ2-6; tentative D call: TRBD1 (6 bases). The CDR3 runs 16 residues. CDR1 is SGHRS, CDR2 YFSETQ, per germline. The V gene lost 0 bases and the J gene lost 4 bases, with 11 bases spanning the gap. CDR3 region: CASSLDPGVGANVLTF. The CDR3 coding sequence is TGCGCCAGCAGCTTGGACCCAGGGGTAGGGGCCAACGTCCTGACTTTC.